Below, 26 T cell receptor beta chains from the same sample are listed, as sequenced in a study of CD8 T cells in Susac syndrome. With random hexamers, about 0.5 to 1 ug RNA was reverse transcribed. Via MiXCR, TCRdb re-called the immunoSEQ multiplex PCR reads, giving one row per CDR3 protein. The repertoire holds around 80,000 distinct CDR3 sequences, with about 91% as singletons. Specimen: CD8+ T cells from PBMCs. The source is a human donor with multiple sclerosis.

The V gene is TRBV6-6, the J gene TRBJ1-4; D remains ambiguous. Germline V lookup: CDR1 MNHNY, CDR2 SVGAGI (reference sequence). The CDR3 loop spans 15 amino acids. The V end was cut by 5 bases, the J end by 3 bases, with 13 bases between. CDR3 coding DNA: TGTGCCAGCAGTCGATTGACAAGCGCTAATGAAAAACTGTTTTTT. This encodes CASSRLTSANEKLFF.

The V call is TRBV10-2, the J call TRBJ1-1; D perhaps matches TRBD1 (6 bases). Germline assignment: CDR1 WSHSY and CDR2 SAAADI. Trimming removed 8 bases from V and 1 base from J, with 11 bases in between. The CDR3 has 13 residues. CDR3 loop: CASGGRGNTEAFF. CDR3 DNA: TGCGCCAGCGGGGGGCGGGGGAACACTGAAGCTTTCTTT.

The chain joins TRBV12-2 to TRBJ1-2. TRBV12-2 is annotated as a pseudogene. CDR3 length: 14 residues. The chain's CDR3 is CASGLGRKNYGYTF. The CDR3 DNA follows: TGTGCAAGCGGACTGGGGAGGAAGAACTATGGCTACACCTTC.

This chain connects TRBV5-4 to TRBJ2-7; tentatively, D is TRBD2 (5 bases). Germline loops: CDR1 SGHNT, CDR2 YYREEE (reference sequence). V was cut by 2 bases and J by 3 bases, with 12 bases left in between. CDR3 length: 14 residues. CDR3 sequence (DNA): TGTGCCAGCAGCTTCAACGGGGAAGGCTACGAGCAGTACTTC. Residues: CASSFNGEGYEQYF.

The gene calls are TRBV19 and TRBJ2-2, with TRBD1 matching over 7 bases. V was pared by 6 bases and J by 2 bases, with 9 bases of the junction left unmatched. Germline V gives CDR1 LNHDA, CDR2 SQIVND (reference sequence). The CDR3 extends over 16 amino acids. Here the CDR3 reads CASRSETGTNTGELFF. The CDR3 region has the DNA TGTGCCAGTAGATCGGAGACAGGGACCAACACCGGGGAGCTGTTTTTT.

The chain joins TRBV7-6 to TRBJ2-7; D is unclear. Germline CDR1 is SGHVS and CDR2 is FNYEAQ. The CDR3 is 12 residues long. V was pared by 4 bases and J by 7 bases, with 11 bases between. The CDR3 sequence is CASSSAQGEQYF. The CDR3 region has the DNA TGTGCCAGCAGCTCGGCGCAAGGAGAGCAGTACTTC.

V is TRBV12-3 or TRBV12-4 and J is TRBJ2-7, with 8 nucleotides matching TRBD1. This CDR3 is 14 amino acids long. The V and J ends lost 5 bases and 4 bases, in that order; junction bases with no gene match: 7. The CDR3 nucleotides read TGTGCCAGCAGTCAACGGGACAGGAGATACGAGCAGTACTTC. Translating gives CASSQRDRRYEQYF.

The chain employs TRBV3-1 and TRBJ2-7; D call uncertain. CDR1 and CDR2 from the germline V gene are LGHDT and YNNKEL (reference sequence). V lost 4 bases and J lost 3, with 16 bases in between. This CDR3 is 15 amino acids long. The CDR3 sequence: CASSPRYGPYYEQYF. The DNA of the CDR3 is TGTGCCAGCAGCCCCCGGTACGGGCCGTACTACGAGCAGTACTTC.

The J gene is TRBJ2-4, the V gene TRBV7-6; 12 bases match TRBD2. The J segment lost 6 bases and the V segment lost 5 bases, leaving 5 bases of the junction unmatched. The CDR3 has 15 residues. CDR1 and CDR2 from the germline V gene are SGHVS and FNYEAQ. The CDR3 nucleotides read TGTGCCAGCAGCCGCCTAGCGGGGGGGCCAAACATTCAGTACTTC. Protein sequence: CASSRLAGGPNIQYF.

The CDR3 loop is CASSSGTVIEGNTQYF. The CDR3 DNA reads TGTGCCAGCAGCTCCGGGACAGTGATTGAGGGGAATACGCAGTATTTT. The chain couples TRBV9 to TRBJ2-3; 7 nucleotides line up with TRBD1. CDR1 and CDR2 (germline): SGDLS, YYNGEE. The J segment lost 7 bases and the V segment lost 4 bases, leaving 15 bases of the junction unmatched. The CDR3 covers 16 residues.

The chain is built from TRBV28 and TRBJ1-1; a possible D gene is TRBD1 (5 bases). The CDR3 extends over 14 amino acids. Trimming stripped 6 bases from V and 0 bases from J, with 11 bases between. Germline V lookup: CDR1 MDHEN, CDR2 SYDVKM. The CDR3 region is CASRADIMNTEAFF. CDR3 nucleotides: TGTGCCAGCAGGGCGGACATAATGAACACTGAAGCTTTCTTT.

V usage is TRBV11-2 and J usage is TRBJ2-2, with a possible D match to TRBD1 (5 bases). Germline CDR1 SGHAT, CDR2 FQNNGV. Trimming shortened V by 8 bases and J by 6 bases, and 10 bases separated the two germline ends. The CDR3 length is 12 residues. The CDR3: CASGAVSGELFF. The CDR3 DNA follows: TGTGCCAGCGGGGCTGTCTCCGGGGAGCTGTTTTTT.

CDR3 loop: CASSLSLNRVTQYF. The CDR3 DNA sequence: TGTGCCAGCAGTTTAAGTCTCAACCGGGTTACGCAGTATTTT. The rearrangement joins TRBV28 to TRBJ2-3; D is ambiguous. Trimming pared 2 bases from V and 8 bases from J, leaving 14 bases between. There are 14 residues in the CDR3. Germline V CDR1 and CDR2: MDHEN, SYDVKM.

V and J are TRBV12-5 and TRBJ2-5; 13 bases agree with TRBD2. Per germline, CDR1 LGHNT and CDR2 FRNRAP. The CDR3 contains 15 residues. Trimming cost V 1 base and J 4 bases; bases outside gene matches: 0. This CDR3 reads CASGLGLAGGETQYF. CDR3 coding DNA: TGTGCTAGTGGTTTGGGACTAGCGGGAGGAGAGACCCAGTACTTC.

The chain recombines TRBV27 with TRBJ2-3; 7 bases agree with TRBD2. CDR1 and CDR2 (germline): MNHEY, SMNVEV (reference sequence). This CDR3 region has 15 residues. With V trimmed by 0 bases and J by 6 bases, 6 bases remained unmatched. CDR3 in amino acids: CASSLSPGGGDTQYF. The CDR3 DNA reads TGTGCCAGCAGTTTATCACCGGGGGGAGGGGATACGCAGTATTTT.

A single count supports this clonotype. The V gene is TRBV3-1, the J gene TRBJ1-2, with D uncertain. Germline assignment: CDR1 LGHDT and CDR2 YNNKEL (reference sequence). V was shortened by 1 base and J by 4 bases, with 19 bases between the two germline ends. This CDR3 has 17 residues. The CDR3 here is CASSQAHPLGFSYGYTF. In DNA, the CDR3 is TGTGCCAGCAGCCAAGCTCATCCGCTAGGCTTTTCCTATGGCTACACCTTC.

The chain links TRBV7-6 to TRBJ2-7, with TRBD2 identical over 11 bases. Trimming cost V 1 base and J 4 bases; bases outside gene matches: 9. Germline assignment: CDR1 SGHVS and CDR2 FNYEAQ. CDR3 length: 17 residues. In nucleotides, the CDR3 is TGTGCCAGCAGCTTAGGGGTACTAGCGGGAGTGGGTTACGAGCAGTACTTC. It yields the protein CASSLGVLAGVGYEQYF.

The V and J genes are TRBV4-1 and TRBJ2-7; 8 nucleotides align to TRBD2. V lost 0 bases, J lost 3 bases, and 7 bases stayed unmatched. CDR3 length: 16 amino acids. Looked up from germline, CDR1 is MGHRA and CDR2 is YSYEKL. The CDR3 is CASSQEATSGVYEQYF. The CDR3 DNA sequence: TGCGCCAGCAGCCAAGAGGCCACTAGCGGAGTCTACGAGCAGTACTTC.

The chain employs TRBV27 and TRBJ1-5, with D possibly matching TRBD1 (5 bases). V was trimmed by 3 bases and J by 7 bases, leaving 10 bases between them. CDR3 length: 13 amino acids. Germline lookup yields CDR1 MNHEY and CDR2 SMNVEV (reference sequence). The CDR3 region has the DNA TGTGCCAGCAGTTTCACAGGAGGACAGCCCCAGCATTTT. As protein: CASSFTGGQPQHF.

The chain employs TRBV4-1 and TRBJ1-2, with D possibly TRBD1 on 5 matching bases. The V end was cut by 5 bases, the J end by 0 bases, with 16 bases between. The CDR3 is made up of 16 amino acids. Germline V gene sequence: CDR1 MGHRA, CDR2 YSYEKL. CDR3 coding DNA: TGCGCCAGCAGCAGGACGGACGCGACAGCTAACTATGGCTACACCTTC. Its protein is CASSRTDATANYGYTF.

This chain uses TRBV30 with TRBJ2-2; TRBD1 might be the D (6 bases). The CDR3 runs to 17 residues. Germline V gene sequence: CDR1 GTSNPN, CDR2 SVGIG (reference sequence). V was shortened by 1 base and J by 0 bases, with 15 bases between the two germline ends. CDR3 amino acids: CAWSGIIRGSNTGELFF. The CDR3 DNA sequence: TGTGCCTGGAGTGGCATAATCAGGGGCTCGAACACCGGGGAGCTGTTTTTT.

The rearrangement links TRBV14 to TRBJ2-2, with D hard to call. Germline CDR1 reads SGHDN; CDR2 reads FVKESK. CDR3 length: 13 amino acids. V shed 0 bases and J shed 1 base, with 0 bases lying between them. As DNA, the CDR3 is TGTGCCAGCAGCCAAGAGAACACCGGGGAGCTGTTTTTT. Translated, it gives CASSQENTGELFF.

The J gene is TRBJ1-4, the V gene TRBV7-8; D is unclear. The germline V gene has CDR1 SGHVS and CDR2 FQNEAQ. The CDR3 is 15 amino acids. V lost 5 bases and J 1 base, leaving 11 bases between the germline ends. The CDR3 bases are TGTGCCAGCAGCCCCCTGGAGGGAACTAATGAAAAACTGTTTTTT. Its protein product is CASSPLEGTNEKLFF. The variable domain in full, with the rest retrieved from reference TRBV7-8 and TRBJ1-4, is GAGVSQSPRYKVAKRGQDVALRCDPISGHVSLFWYQQALGQGPEFLTYFQNEAQLDKSGLPSDRFFAERPEGSVSTLKIQRTQQEDSAVYLCASSPLEGTNEKLFFGSGTQLSVL.

V and J are TRBV11-2 and TRBJ1-4; 10 positions match TRBD1. After removal of 3 bases from V and 6 bases from J, the junction contained 1 base not matched to a gene. There are 14 residues in the CDR3. Germline V gives CDR1 SGHAT, CDR2 FQNNGV. CDR3: CASSFGTGDEKLFF. CDR3 bases: TGTGCCAGCAGCTTTGGGACAGGGGATGAAAAACTGTTTTTT.

The chain recombines TRBV4-1 with TRBJ1-1; D call uncertain. The germline gives CDR1 MGHRA, CDR2 YSYEKL. V was shortened by 1 base and J by 4 bases, with 19 bases between the two germline ends. This CDR3 region has 17 residues. In nucleotides, the CDR3 is TGCGCCAGCAGCCAAGTGGGCTGGGCAGCTGAACTCACTGAAGCTTTCTTT. Its protein product is CASSQVGWAAELTEAFF.

The J gene is TRBJ2-5, the V gene TRBV2, with TRBD1 matching 7 bases. Germline CDR1 SNHLY, CDR2 FYNNEI. This CDR3 region has 15 residues. The trim removed 2 bases at V and 4 bases at J, leaving 7 bases unmatched. The CDR3 is CASSERDREIETQYF. In nucleotides, the CDR3 is TGTGCCAGCAGTGAACGTGACAGGGAGATAGAGACCCAGTACTTC.